These 2 T cell receptor beta chains originate from one sample sequenced in a study of human T cells and chemical hapten exposure. In TCRdb, the RACE reads were re-called with MiXCR into one record per CDR3 protein. The repertoire has around 130,000 distinct CDR3 sequences, 8.5% to 9.5% of them found once; the top ten carry roughly 1.8%. Time point defined: healthy volunteer bleed at 2 weeks. Total RNA came from unfractionated whole blood. The sample consisted of whole blood. All receptors derive from a male donor in good health. Some clones in this sample may be carry-over from other donors' samples.

This clonotype was counted a few times. For the CDR3, the DNA is TGTGCCAGCAGCTTCGGACACAGGGGTACAGATACGCAGTATTTT. Translation: CASSFGHRGTDTQYF. The chain has TRBV7-3 and TRBJ2-3; 7 bases are shared with TRBD1. The germline gives CDR1 SGHTA, CDR2 FQGTGA. V lost 3 bases to trimming and J lost 3 bases; unmatched junction nucleotides: 6. This CDR3 has 15 residues.

The rearrangement joins TRBV5-1 to TRBJ2-7; D perhaps matches TRBD1 (5 bases). In germline, CDR1 is SGHRS, CDR2 YFSETQ. This CDR3 contains 15 residues. The V end was cut by 0 bases, the J end by 5 bases, with 15 bases between. CDR3 amino acids: CASSLGPGYDHEQYF. CDR3 in DNA: TGCGCCAGCAGCTTGGGGCCAGGGTATGATCACGAGCAGTACTTC.